This TCR beta chain stems from a study of cytomegalovirus exposure and HLA in healthy donors. This CDR3 region has 14 residues. CDR1 SGHTA and CDR2 FQGTGA come from the germline V gene. With 0 bases removed from V and 4 bases from J, the gap between germline ends came to 8 bases. This PCR relied on a set of 60 Vbeta primers and 13 Jbeta primers. Here immunoSEQ multiplex PCR was the method, and the copy in TCRdb shows in-frame clones only, minus some. The repertoire holds fewer than 250,000 clones, with around 80% as singletons. Regarding the study as a whole: Roughly uniform sequencing depth across donors was assumed, possibly incorrectly. A list of 150 or so TCR beta chains associated with cytomegalovirus was given. Using a false discovery rate of 0.05, a later analysis showed that fewer than 20,000 TCR beta sequences were associated with HLA alleles. Within an earlier analysis, most TCR beta V segments proved productive either about 90% or about 30% of the time.

As to this clone: The antigen remains unidentified.

This sequence originates from a middle-aged man in good health and CMV-seronegative. The sequencing sample was made of PBMCs. The gene calls are TRBV7-3 and TRBJ2-3, with TRBD1 as a possible D gene (5 bases). CDR3 loop: CASSLTRGSDTQYF. The CDR3 DNA sequence: TGTGCCAGCAGCTTAACAAGGGGCTCAGATACGCAGTATTTT.